This TCR beta chain appears in the sequencing data of a study of memory CD4+ T cells and cytomegalovirus serostatus. Germline-derived CDR1 and CDR2 are SGHAT and FQNNGV. The V and J ends lost 4 bases and 13 bases, in that order; junction bases with no gene match: 12. This CDR3 contains 16 residues. The sort gate was single viable CD3+CD4+CD8-CD45RO+ cells for memory CD4+ T cells. Produced via immunoSEQ multiplex PCR; TCRdb's table is partial and in-frame only. The sample shows about 27,000 clones, 70% to 80% of them seen only once. This chain joins TRBV11-2 and TRBJ2-5; 16 positions match TRBD2. This TCR was sampled from an adult in good health and CMV-seronegative. The specimen was memory CD4+ T cells from blood. CDR3 sequence (DNA): TGTGCCAGCAGCTCCGGGACTAGCGGGAGGGCGGCGGGTCGGTACTTC. Its translation is CASSSGTSGRAAGRYF.